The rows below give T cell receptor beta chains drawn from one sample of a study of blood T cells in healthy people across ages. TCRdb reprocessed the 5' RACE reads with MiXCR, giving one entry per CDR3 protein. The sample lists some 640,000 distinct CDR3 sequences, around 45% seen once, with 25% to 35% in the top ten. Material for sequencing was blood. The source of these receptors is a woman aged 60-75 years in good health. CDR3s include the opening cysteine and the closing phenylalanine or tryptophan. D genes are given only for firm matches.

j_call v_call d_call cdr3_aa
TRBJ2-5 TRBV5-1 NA CASSLGHQSAETQYF
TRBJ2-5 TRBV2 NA CASSAGSKETQYF
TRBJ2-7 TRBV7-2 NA CASSPRGGRNAYEQYF
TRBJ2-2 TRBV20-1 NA CSASPANTGELFF
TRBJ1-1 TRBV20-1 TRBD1 CSATVPTGGGTEAFF
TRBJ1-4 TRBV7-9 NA CASSLVGSWEKLFF
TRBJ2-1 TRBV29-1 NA CSVDENRSGYNEQFF
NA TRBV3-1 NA CASSQDDFSETQYF
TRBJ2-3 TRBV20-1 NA CSARPGPIRTDTQYF
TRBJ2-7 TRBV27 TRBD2 CASRTSGAAREQYF
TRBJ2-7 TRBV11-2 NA CASSTPRGGGYEQYF
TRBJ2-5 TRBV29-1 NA CSVEGRSETQYF
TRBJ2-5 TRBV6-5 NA CASSYLSYQDPETQYF
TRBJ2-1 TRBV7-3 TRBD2 CASSFGLAGNNEQFF